This TCR beta chain was recorded in a study of PD-1 blockade in classical Hodgkin lymphoma. A word on this clone: Its specificity is not known.

Germline CDR1 KGHSH, CDR2 LQKENI. This CDR3 has 13 residues. Trimming shortened V by 1 base and J by 11 bases, and 14 bases separated the two germline ends. Sequenced by immunoSEQ multiplex PCR; TCRdb stores in-frame clones only, minus some. The table includes about 46,000 clones, roughly 75% detected once. Each patient relapsed following autologous stem cell transplantation, and prior brentuximab vedotin exposure differed. Study findings and constraints: By C4D1, CD4+ diversity increased significantly, especially in complete responders. As was reported, newly diagnosed patients showed lower baseline TCR diversity than healthy donors did. Individuals who commenced nivolumab within less than 1 year of ASCT were excluded.

V gene TRBV18 combines with J gene TRBJ1-1; D ambiguous. Sequences were derived from peripheral blood mononuclear cells (PBMCs), sampled before the second cycle of nivolumab. The receptor was isolated from a human donor with classical Hodgkin lymphoma. The CDR3 here is CASSPRQPGTAFF. CDR3 in DNA: TGTGCCAGCTCACCACGGCAGCCCGGCACGGCTTTCTTT.